These 24 T cell receptor beta chains were sequenced from one sample in a study of CD8+ T cells in alopecia areata. cDNA prepared by RNA extraction and subsequent reverse transcription served as the template for sequencing. TCRdb's table, derived via immunoSEQ multiplex PCR, lists solely in-frame clones and lacks some. The data hold around 120,000 clones, with about 50% observed a single time. Source material: NKG2D-low CD8+ T cells sorted from blood. These receptors all stem from a human donor with alopecia areata.

This sequence joins TRBV11-2 and TRBJ1-5; possible D gene TRBD1, 6 bases. Trimming took off 1 base at V and 0 bases at J, with 13 bases between the two ends. Germline V gene sequence: CDR1 SGHAT, CDR2 FQNNGV. This CDR3 is 17 amino acids long. The CDR3 sequence: CASSLGGGPYSNQPQHF. The CDR3 DNA reads TGTGCCAGCAGCTTAGGTGGGGGCCCTTATAGCAATCAGCCCCAGCATTTT.

This clone has more than one count but fewer than ten. J is TRBJ2-2 and V is TRBV29-1; TRBD2 aligns across 9 bases. In germline, CDR1 is SQVTM, CDR2 ANQGSEA. This CDR3 has 16 residues. V lost 2 bases to trimming and J lost 6 bases; unmatched junction nucleotides: 10. The CDR3 DNA reads as TGCAGCGTTGAACAAGCGGGCGGGAGGGCCGCCGGGGAGCTGTTTTTT. This gives the protein CSVEQAGGRAAGELFF.

The chain is built from TRBV5-6 and TRBJ1-3; tentatively, D is TRBD1 (5 bases). This CDR3 is 15 amino acids long. V lost 2 bases to trimming and J lost 0 bases, with 9 bases between them. The germline CDR1 and CDR2 sequences are SGHDT and YYEEEE. Here the CDR3 DNA reads TGTGCCAGCAGCTTTTGGGGCTCCTCTGGAAACACCATATATTTT. Its protein product is CASSFWGSSGNTIYF.

The genes are TRBV29-1 and TRBJ2-1, with D possibly TRBD2 on 5 matching bases. This CDR3 has 12 residues. The germline V gene has CDR1 SQVTM and CDR2 ANQGSEA. Trimming pared 6 bases from V and 8 bases from J, leaving 14 bases between. This CDR3 reads CSVLLESDEQFF. Here the CDR3 DNA reads TGCAGCGTCCTACTAGAATCCGATGAGCAGTTCTTC.

This sequence joins TRBV28 and TRBJ2-3; a weak D match, TRBD1 (6 bases). The CDR3 totals 15 residues. Germline CDR1 reads MDHEN; CDR2 reads SYDVKM. V dropped 3 bases and J dropped 2 bases, with 12 bases sitting between them. The CDR3 nucleotides read TGTGCCAGCAGTTTGAGGACAGCAATCACAGATACGCAGTATTTT. Protein: CASSLRTAITDTQYF.

The CDR3, as DNA: TGCAGCGTACAGGTCCAGGACACTGAAGCTTTCTTT. Translating it yields CSVQVQDTEAFF. J is TRBJ1-1 and V is TRBV29-1; D perhaps matches TRBD1 (5 bases). CDR1 and CDR2 from the germline V gene are SQVTM and ANQGSEA. The CDR3 length is 12 residues. The V end was cut by 6 bases, the J end by 3 bases, with 11 bases between.

This clone occurred a few times. The V gene is TRBV28, the J gene TRBJ2-7; 7 bases map to TRBD1. The CDR3 is 15 amino acids. Trimming at V came to 6 bases and at J to 4 bases, leaving 12 bases not matched to a gene. Germline V gene data show CDR1 as MDHEN and CDR2 as SYDVKM. The CDR3 loop reads CASSPGGSSSYEQYF. Here the CDR3 DNA reads TGTGCCAGCAGCCCAGGGGGTAGTAGCTCTTACGAGCAGTACTTC.

This clone was picked up a small number of times. The chain has TRBV29-1 and TRBJ1-1, with D possibly matching TRBD1 (5 bases). Trimming removed 4 bases from V and 4 bases from J, with 10 bases in between. The CDR3 is made up of 12 amino acids. From germline, CDR1 is SQVTM and CDR2 ANQGSEA. CDR3 bases: TGCAGCGTTGGAGGGGCAGGCACTGAAGCTTTCTTT. It codes for CSVGGAGTEAFF.

The V call is TRBV29-1, the J call TRBJ2-7; D is perhaps TRBD2 (5 bases). The length of the CDR3 is 19 residues. CDR1 is SQVTM, CDR2 ANQGSEA, per germline. Between the trimmed V and J ends, which lost 7 bases and 3 bases, there was a span of 34 bases. CDR3 coding DNA: TGCAGCGCCATAAGGGCCCCAGACGGGAATACCCTTGAGAGCTACGAGCAGTACTTC. Translation gives CSAIRAPDGNTLESYEQYF.

In this sample, this clone turned up a few times. This chain connects TRBV29-1 to TRBJ2-1, with TRBD1 matching over 8 bases. Germline V gene lookup returns CDR1 SQVTM and CDR2 ANQGSEA. Trimming took 7 bases from V and 8 from J; bases not matched to a gene: 7. CDR3 length: 12 amino acids. CDR3 nucleotides: TGCAGCGCGACAGGGGATATGGATGAGCAGTTCTTC. Protein sequence: CSATGDMDEQFF.

The J gene is TRBJ1-1, the V gene TRBV7-9; D is ambiguous. The CDR3 has 13 amino acids. From germline, CDR1 is SEHNR and CDR2 FQNEAQ (reference sequence). Trimming removed 3 bases at V and 5 bases at J, with 10 bases between. The CDR3 here is CASSLETRTEAFF. CDR3 DNA: TGTGCCAGCAGCTTGGAAACGAGGACTGAAGCTTTCTTT.

This clone was detected a few times. The chain joins TRBV19 to TRBJ1-2; no clear D. Between the trimmed V and J ends, which lost 6 bases and 8 bases, there was a span of 13 bases. The CDR3 covers 12 residues. Germline CDR1 and CDR2: LNHDA and SQIVND (reference sequence). The CDR3: CASRGGVGGYTF. The CDR3 nucleotides read TGTGCCAGTAGAGGCGGGGTCGGCGGCTACACCTTC.

This CDR3 reads CASSSGLSDEQFF. Written as DNA, the CDR3 is TGTGCCAGCAGCTCCGGTCTAAGCGATGAGCAGTTCTTC. The chain uses TRBV7-9 and TRBJ2-1, with D uncertain. This CDR3 region has 13 residues. V was cut by 4 bases and J by 8 bases, with 12 bases left in between. Germline V lookup: CDR1 SEHNR, CDR2 FQNEAQ (reference sequence).

This clone was recorded a few times. This CDR3 is also generated by other DNA sequences in the sample. The chain recombines TRBV29-1 with TRBJ2-5, with D perhaps TRBD1 (6 bases). The CDR3 is 12 residues long. Trimming shortened V by 1 base and J by 3 bases, and 6 bases separated the two germline ends. The germline CDR1 and CDR2 sequences are SQVTM and ANQGSEA. This chain's CDR3 is CSVEAGEETQYF. For the CDR3, the DNA is TGCAGCGTTGAAGCAGGGGAAGAGACCCAGTACTTC.

This clone was observed a handful of times. Additional DNA sequences in this sample encode the identical CDR3. This rearrangement joins TRBV29-1 to TRBJ1-1; D not resolved. The germline gives CDR1 SQVTM, CDR2 ANQGSEA. This CDR3 region has 12 residues. V was cut by 2 bases and J by 1 base, with 5 bases left in between. As DNA, the CDR3 is TGCAGCGTTGAATCAGAGAACACTGAAGCTTTCTTT. Its protein is CSVESENTEAFF.

The genes are TRBV29-1 and TRBJ2-7, with 7 positions matching TRBD2. V trimming: 0 bases; J trimming: 4 bases; junction bases outside the gene matches: 6. CDR1 is SQVTM and CDR2 is ANQGSEA in the germline V gene. This CDR3 is built from 14 residues. CDR3 residues: CSVEDSSSGYEQYF. The CDR3 DNA sequence: TGCAGCGTTGAAGATTCTTCTAGCGGATACGAGCAGTACTTC.

This sequence joins TRBV29-1 and TRBJ2-7; D remains ambiguous. Germline CDR1 is SQVTM and CDR2 is ANQGSEA. Between the trimmed V and J ends, which lost 3 bases and 6 bases, there was a span of 12 bases. CDR3 length: 12 amino acids. In nucleotides, the CDR3 is TGCAGCGTTGATCAGGAGCGAGGCGAGCAGTACTTC. Protein: CSVDQERGEQYF.

This sequence joins TRBV11-2 and TRBJ2-5; TRBD1 might be the D (6 bases). In germline, CDR1 is SGHAT, CDR2 FQNNGV. The CDR3 totals 15 residues. Trimming took off 5 bases at V and 1 base at J, with 14 bases between the two ends. The CDR3 protein is CASSTGWAGQETQYF. CDR3 in DNA: TGTGCCAGCAGCACAGGGTGGGCTGGCCAAGAGACCCAGTACTTC. Complete variable domain (other parts from reference TRBV11-2 and TRBJ2-5): EAGVAQSPRYKIIEKRQSVAFWCNPISGHATLYWYQQILGQGPKLLIQFQNNGVVDDSQLPKDRFSAERLKGVDSTLKIQPAKLEDSAVYLCASSTGWAGQETQYFGPGTRLLVL.

This clone was seen a few times. The chain couples TRBV15 to TRBJ2-5; tentatively, D is TRBD2 (5 bases). V was clipped by 4 bases and J by 5 bases, with 8 bases between them. Germline V gives CDR1 LNHNV, CDR2 YYDKDF (reference sequence). This CDR3 contains 12 residues. CDR3 loop: CATSKSGETQYF. The CDR3 region has the DNA TGTGCCACCAGCAAATCGGGGGAGACCCAGTACTTC.

This sequence joins TRBV29-1 and TRBJ1-3, with D perhaps TRBD1 (5 bases). V lost 1 base and J 1 base, leaving 11 bases between the germline ends. CDR1 SQVTM and CDR2 ANQGSEA come from the germline V gene. The CDR3 length is 15 residues. The CDR3 protein is CSVEGGPLSGNTIYF. CDR3 nucleotide sequence: TGCAGCGTTGAAGGGGGACCGCTTTCTGGAAACACCATATATTTT.

The chain combines TRBV29-1 with TRBJ2-7; 7 bases are shared with TRBD2. The V gene end was trimmed by 7 bases and the J gene end by 5 bases; junction bases not matched to a gene: 11. The germline V gene encodes CDR1 SQVTM and CDR2 ANQGSEA. This CDR3 has 13 amino acids. The CDR3, as DNA: TGCAGCGCTATGGGGGGGACCTGGAACGAGCAGTACTTC. Its protein product is CSAMGGTWNEQYF.

This clone was seen only a few times. The chain carries TRBV29-1 and TRBJ2-5, with a possible D match to TRBD2 (6 bases). The germline gives CDR1 SQVTM, CDR2 ANQGSEA. There are 15 residues in the CDR3. V was shortened by 3 bases and J by 5 bases, with 19 bases between the two germline ends. The CDR3: CSVEGGTRPAETQYF. In DNA form, the CDR3 reads TGCAGCGTTGAGGGCGGGACTCGGCCGGCTGAGACCCAGTACTTC.

A few counts support this clone. The chain joins TRBV19 to TRBJ1-1; D not certain. Germline-derived CDR1 and CDR2 are LNHDA and SQIVND (reference sequence). The V end lost 5 bases, the J end lost 0 bases, and 7 bases lay between the germline ends. This CDR3 spans 13 amino acids. The CDR3 loop is CASSWAVNTEAFF. The CDR3 DNA reads as TGTGCCAGTAGTTGGGCTGTGAACACTGAAGCTTTCTTT.

This clone was seen a few times. The chain is built from TRBV29-1 and TRBJ1-1; tentatively, D is TRBD1 (5 bases). The V end lost 6 bases, the J end lost 1 base, and 12 bases lay between the germline ends. This CDR3 region has 13 residues. Germline values: CDR1 SQVTM, CDR2 ANQGSEA. The CDR3 nucleotides are TGCAGCGTGGGACGGAATCCGAACACTGAAGCTTTCTTT. Protein product: CSVGRNPNTEAFF. Full variable domain (missing parts from reference TRBV29-1 and TRBJ1-1): SAVISQKPSRDICQRGTSLTIQCQVDSQVTMMFWYRQQPGQSLTLIATANQGSEATYESGFVIDKFPISRPNLTFSTLTVSNMSPEDSSIYLCSVGRNPNTEAFFGQGTRLTVV.